This T cell receptor (beta chain) derives from a study of OX40 agonist ivuxolimab in advanced cancers. Study context: At doses from 0.01 to 10 mg/kg, patients were given intravenous ivuxolimab every 2 weeks. Partial responses occurred in Three dose-escalation patients, one with hepatocellular carcinoma and two with cutaneous melanoma.

The CDR3 is made up of 15 amino acids. The germline V gene encodes CDR1 KGHSH and CDR2 LQKENI. Trimming removed 2 bases from V and 0 bases from J, with 11 bases in between. Cycle 7 day 1, cycle 4 day 1, and baseline were the timepoints at which blood was sampled. Produced via immunoSEQ multiplex PCR; TCRdb's table is partial and in-frame only. This table holds some 77,000 clones, around 87% found once. Concerning this clone: Its antigen is not identified.

Whole-study results and caveats: It was not determined which antigens were specifically recognized by the peripheral T cells that had undergone clonal expansion.

This receptor was identified in an adult with an advanced solid tumor such as melanoma, head and neck, liver or kidney cancer. The chain carries TRBV18 and TRBJ2-7; D is ambiguous. Source: CD4+ or CD8+ T cells sorted from blood, taken in a trial of the OX40 agonist ivuxolimab. The CDR3 region has the DNA TGTGCCAGCTCACCAGGGCGACCAAGCTCCTACGAGCAGTACTTC. As protein: CASSPGRPSSYEQYF.